These 31 T cell receptor beta chains originate from one sample sequenced in a study of cytomegalovirus exposure and HLA in healthy donors (dated by TCRdb to the late 2010s). The protocol used for the library was the immunoSEQ multiplex PCR assay. For the multiplex PCR, a mixture combining 60 forward primers for TCR Vbeta segments and 13 reverse primers for TCR Jbeta segments was used. In its TCRdb copy, this immuneACCESS table keeps in-frame sequences only and misses some clones. Where compared with another copy, unresolved V genes explain less than half of these, and the others have no known cause. A total of about 77,000 clones appear in this sample, around 78% of them only once. The leading ten clones occupy approximately 3.7% of the sample. What was sequenced was PBMCs. These receptors were taken from a man aged 40-49 years in good health and CMV-seronegative.

This clone was found once. The chain couples TRBV4-1 to TRBJ1-3, with a weak D call TRBD1 (5 bases). Per germline, CDR1 MGHRA and CDR2 YSYEKL. The CDR3 has 13 amino acids. V was cut by 2 bases and J by 5 bases, with 7 bases left in between. CDR3 sequence (DNA): TGCGCCAGCAGCCAATACAGGAGAAACACCATATATTTT. This gives the protein CASSQYRRNTIYF.

This rearrangement joins TRBV6-5 to TRBJ2-3; 7 nucleotides match TRBD1. This CDR3 has 14 residues. Germline V gives CDR1 MNHEY, CDR2 SVGAGI. V dropped 6 bases and J dropped 1; count of bases not matched to a gene: 4. CDR3: CASRRQGGTDTQYF. CDR3 nucleotide sequence: TGTGCCAGCAGACGACAGGGAGGCACAGATACGCAGTATTTT.

V and J are TRBV7-9 and TRBJ2-7; tentatively, D is TRBD1 (5 bases). CDR3 length: 13 residues. V lost 5 bases and J lost 3, with 11 bases in between. The germline gives CDR1 SEHNR, CDR2 FQNEAQ (reference sequence). Here the CDR3 reads CASSDRTRYEQYF. The CDR3 DNA is TGTGCCAGCAGCGACCGGACACGCTACGAGCAGTACTTC.

The chain employs TRBV5-4 and TRBJ2-3; 10 bases match TRBD1. The germline CDR1 and CDR2 sequences are SGHNT and YYREEE (reference sequence). V gave up 5 bases and J gave up 3 bases; unmatched junction bases: 6. The CDR3 sequence is 15 residues long. CDR3: CASRYPGQGTDTQYF. The CDR3 coding sequence is TGTGCCAGCAGGTATCCGGGACAGGGGACAGATACGCAGTATTTT. The variable domain in full, with the rest retrieved from reference TRBV5-4 and TRBJ2-3, is ETGVTQSPTHLIKTRGQQVTLRCSSQSGHNTVSWYQQALGQGPQFIFQYYREEENGRGNFPPRFSGLQFPNYSSELNVNALELDDSALYLCASRYPGQGTDTQYFGPGTRLTVL.

The rearrangement joins TRBV11-1 to TRBJ1-1, with TRBD1 matching 8 bases. This CDR3 is 16 amino acids long. V trimming: 5 bases; J trimming: 1 base; junction bases outside the gene matches: 9. Looked up from germline, CDR1 is SGHAT and CDR2 is FQDESV (reference sequence). In DNA, the CDR3 is TGTGCCAGCAGCCCAGCCCCTCAGGGGGCGAACACTGAAGCTTTCTTT. This gives the protein CASSPAPQGANTEAFF.

The V call is TRBV5-6, the J call TRBJ1-1; the match to TRBD1 covers 8 bases. CDR1 is SGHDT, CDR2 YYEEEE, per germline. V lost 5 bases and J lost 5; bases outside the gene matches: 5. This CDR3 contains 13 residues. Here the CDR3 DNA reads TGTGCCAGCAGTCTCAGGGGGCGAACTGAAGCTTTCTTT. The encoded protein is CASSLRGRTEAFF. Full variable domain (remainder filled in from reference TRBV5-6 and TRBJ1-1): DAGVTQSPTHLIKTRGQQVTLRCSPKSGHDTVSWYQQALGQGPQFIFQYYEEEERQRGNFPDRFSGHQFPNYSSELNVNALLLGDSALYLCASSLRGRTEAFFGQGTRLTVV.

In its sample, this clone was seen a few times. The chain recombines TRBV7-2 with TRBJ1-5; no reliable D call. This CDR3 region has 13 residues. Looked up from germline, CDR1 is SGHTA and CDR2 is FQGNSA. V was trimmed by 0 bases and J by 6 bases, leaving 6 bases between them. Here the CDR3 reads CASSLAPGQPQHF. For the CDR3, the DNA is TGTGCCAGCAGCTTAGCGCCAGGTCAGCCCCAGCATTTT.

The DNA for the CDR3 is TGTGCCAGCAATCCCGGTGGGCAGAATGGCTACACCTTC. Its protein is CASNPGGQNGYTF. The gene calls are TRBV7-2 and TRBJ1-2; D not certain. The length of the CDR3 is 13 residues. The V end was cut by 7 bases, the J end by 6 bases, with 15 bases between. Germline assignment: CDR1 SGHTA and CDR2 FQGNSA.

This chain links TRBV11-1 with TRBJ1-4; no definite D call. Germline assignment: CDR1 SGHAT and CDR2 FQDESV (reference sequence). V lost 5 bases and J 10 bases, leaving 17 bases between the germline ends. The CDR3 runs to 14 residues. CDR3 region: CASSPRTGMGKLFF. As DNA, the CDR3 is TGTGCCAGCAGCCCCCGGACCGGGATGGGAAAACTGTTTTTT.

The V gene is TRBV4-3, the J gene TRBJ1-6; D is unclear. V dropped 0 bases and J dropped 9 bases, with 9 bases sitting between them. This CDR3 has 14 residues. In germline, CDR1 is LGHNA, CDR2 YSLEER. The CDR3 loop reads CASSQDYGSSPLHF. The CDR3 coding sequence is TGCGCCAGCAGCCAAGATTACGGGAGTTCACCCCTCCACTTT.

This clone turned up a few times. The V gene is TRBV6-1, the J gene TRBJ1-6, with D hard to call. The CDR3 contains 16 residues. The V end lost 2 bases, the J end lost 5 bases, and 13 bases lay between the germline ends. Germline loops: CDR1 MNHNS, CDR2 SASEGT. The CDR3 protein is CASSENSLYNNSPLHF. CDR3 sequence (DNA): TGTGCCAGCAGTGAAAACAGCCTCTATAATAATTCACCCCTCCACTTT.

Only a few counts were recorded for this clone. This chain links TRBV6-6 with TRBJ1-5; 8 bases are a match to TRBD1. The CDR3 extends over 15 amino acids. The germline V gene encodes CDR1 MNHNY and CDR2 SVGAGI (reference sequence). Trimming took 6 bases from V and 4 from J; bases not matched to a gene: 8. The CDR3 protein is CASRADRVRNQPQHF. CDR3 coding DNA: TGTGCCAGCAGAGCGGACAGGGTGAGAAATCAGCCCCAGCATTTT.

The chain employs TRBV6-1 and TRBJ2-7; 10 bases are shared with TRBD1. CDR1 and CDR2 from the germline V gene are MNHNS and SASEGT. CDR3 length: 14 residues. V was clipped by 6 bases and J by 6 bases; unmatched bases: 8. This CDR3 is CASRPKTGGCEQYF. CDR3 in DNA: TGTGCCAGCAGACCAAAGACAGGGGGCTGCGAGCAGTACTTC.

V usage is TRBV9 and J usage is TRBJ2-1; 9 bases fit TRBD1. V was pared by 4 bases and J by 4 bases, with 12 bases of the junction left unmatched. The CDR3 extends over 17 amino acids. CDR1 is SGDLS, CDR2 YYNGEE, per germline. The CDR3 DNA reads as TGTGCCAGCAGCACCCACTGGCCGGGACAGGGATACAATGAGCAGTTCTTC. It encodes CASSTHWPGQGYNEQFF.

CDR3: CASSPISGGELFF. The CDR3 DNA follows: TGTGCCAGCTCACCAATTTCTGGGGGCGAGCTGTTTTTT. The chain recombines TRBV18 with TRBJ2-2; D might be TRBD1 (6 bases). The CDR3 extends over 13 amino acids. Trimming took off 2 bases at V and 11 bases at J, with 12 bases between the two ends. CDR1 and CDR2 from the germline V gene are KGHSH and LQKENI.

V and J are TRBV7-3 and TRBJ2-2; TRBD1 aligns across 7 bases. Germline trimming cut 3 bases from V and 3 bases from J; bases unmatched to any gene: 7. The CDR3 consists of 16 residues. CDR1 SGHTA and CDR2 FQGTGA come from the germline V gene. The CDR3 DNA sequence: TGTGCCAGCAGCTTCGACAGGGTGGCTTACACCGGGGAGCTGTTTTTT. Protein: CASSFDRVAYTGELFF. Based on the CDR3 plus reference TRBV7-3 and TRBJ2-2, the full variable domain is GAGVSQTPSNKVTEKGKYVELRCDPISGHTALYWYRQSLGQGPEFLIYFQGTGAADDSGLPNDRFFAVRPEGSVSTLKIQRTERGDSAVYLCASSFDRVAYTGELFFGEGSRLTVL.

The V and J genes are TRBV7-9 and TRBJ2-5; TRBD2 matches 13 bases. The germline gives CDR1 SEHNR, CDR2 FQNEAQ (reference sequence). The CDR3 runs to 16 residues. V dropped 4 bases and J dropped 5; count of bases not matched to a gene: 7. The CDR3 nucleotides read TGTGCCAGCAGCTCACCGACTAGCGGGGGGCGGGAGACCCAGTACTTC. Translated, it gives CASSSPTSGGRETQYF.

V gene TRBV27 combines with J gene TRBJ1-1; tentatively, D is TRBD1 (5 bases). CDR3 length: 13 residues. The ends were cut back, 7 bases at V and 4 bases at J, with 13 bases in the middle. Germline V gene data show CDR1 as MNHEY and CDR2 as SMNVEV (reference sequence). The CDR3: CASTPGRGTEAFF. The CDR3 region has the DNA TGTGCCAGCACCCCAGGAAGGGGCACTGAAGCTTTCTTT.

V gene TRBV19 combines with J gene TRBJ1-2, with D uncertain. Trimming took off 2 bases at V and 7 bases at J, with 11 bases between the two ends. The CDR3 has 13 residues. CDR1 LNHDA and CDR2 SQIVND come from the germline V gene (reference sequence). For the CDR3, the DNA is TGTGCCAGTAGTATACCATTGATCGGTGGCTACACCTTC. Its protein is CASSIPLIGGYTF. Complete variable domain (other parts from reference TRBV19 and TRBJ1-2): DGGITQSPKYLFRKEGQNVTLSCEQNLNHDAMYWYRQDPGQGLRLIYYSQIVNDFQKGDIAEGYSVSREKKESFPLTVTSAQKNPTAFYLCASSIPLIGGYTFGSGTRLTVV.

This chain joins TRBV5-1 and TRBJ2-5, with TRBD1 matching over 11 bases. The J call may be wrong; the DNA end is better matched by TRBJ2-7. Germline V gene data show CDR1 as SGHRS and CDR2 as YFSETQ. The CDR3 has 15 residues. The CDR3 DNA reads TGCGCCAGCAGCATATCGGGGACAGGGGGCTACGAGCAGTACTTC. Its protein is CASSISGTGGYEQYF.

V and J are TRBV7-8 and TRBJ1-5, with D possibly being TRBD1 (6 bases). Germline lookup yields CDR1 SGHVS and CDR2 FQNEAQ. The CDR3 contains 14 residues. V was pared by 3 bases and J by 5 bases, with 11 bases between. The CDR3 DNA follows: TGTGCCAGCAGCTTTTTAGGGGGGGATCAGCCCCAGCATTTT. Encoded protein: CASSFLGGDQPQHF.

J is TRBJ1-1 and V is TRBV7-9; 10 bases are shared with TRBD1. Trimming at V came to 5 bases and at J to 1 base, leaving 1 base not matched to a gene. The CDR3 is 14 residues long. Looked up from germline, CDR1 is SEHNR and CDR2 is FQNEAQ (reference sequence). DNA for the CDR3: TGTGCCAGCAGCCGGACAGGGGGGAACACTGAAGCTTTCTTT. Amino acids: CASSRTGGNTEAFF.

DNA for the CDR3: TGTGCCAACTTTCGGAGGGGATCGTACTCTGGAAACACCATATATTTT. This encodes CANFRRGSYSGNTIYF. The V and J genes are TRBV9 and TRBJ1-3, with TRBD1 as a possible D gene (5 bases). CDR1 is SGDLS, CDR2 YYNGEE, per germline. CDR3 length: 16 residues. V lost 9 bases to trimming and J lost 0 bases, with 19 bases between them.

In DNA, the CDR3 is TGCGCCAGCAGCCGCAATGGAGGACAGGGAAACTATGGCTACACCTTC. It specifies CASSRNGGQGNYGYTF. The chain carries TRBV4-3 and TRBJ1-2, with 8 nucleotides matching TRBD1. The J segment lost 2 bases and the V segment lost 4 bases, leaving 9 bases of the junction unmatched. CDR3 length equals 16 residues. Germline V gives CDR1 LGHNA, CDR2 YSLEER.

The V and J genes are TRBV6-5 and TRBJ1-2, with unresolved D. This CDR3 spans 11 amino acids. Deletions cut 0 bases from V and 8 bases from J, with 4 bases between. From germline, CDR1 is MNHEY and CDR2 SVGAGI. The CDR3 DNA is TGTGCCAGCAGTTACTCCAGGGGCTACACCTTC. Translation: CASSYSRGYTF.

This clone was seen a single time. The V gene is TRBV30, the J gene TRBJ2-3; D is perhaps TRBD2 (6 bases). This CDR3 comprises 13 residues. The germline V and J ends were trimmed by 7 bases and 6 bases, with 17 bases remaining between them. CDR1 and CDR2 from the germline V gene are GTSNPN and SVGIG (reference sequence). The chain's CDR3 is CASTGDRIDTQYF. The CDR3 region has the DNA TGTGCCTCTACGGGAGATCGAATTGATACGCAGTATTTT.

This chain uses TRBV6-1 with TRBJ2-2, with TRBD1 matching over 8 bases. Germline assignment: CDR1 MNHNS and CDR2 SASEGT. The CDR3 has 13 residues. The ends lost 8 bases at V and 3 bases at J; junction bases unmatched: 2. The CDR3 nucleotides read TGTGCCAGCTTGACAGGGGACACCGGGGAGCTGTTTTTT. This codes for CASLTGDTGELFF.

The chain uses TRBV7-9 and TRBJ2-1; tentatively, D is TRBD1 (5 bases). The CDR3 extends over 18 amino acids. The germline V gene encodes CDR1 SEHNR and CDR2 FQNEAQ (reference sequence). Between the trimmed V and J ends, which lost 5 bases and 0 bases, there was a span of 20 bases. The CDR3 DNA follows: TGTGCCAGCAGCCATAAAACCCGACAGTTTAGCTCCTACAATGAGCAGTTCTTC. Its translation: CASSHKTRQFSSYNEQFF. Filled out from reference TRBV7-9 and TRBJ2-1, the complete variable domain reads DTGVSQNPRHKITKRGQNVTFRCDPISEHNRLYWYRQTLGQGPEFLTYFQNEAQLEKSRLLSDRFSAERPKGSFSTLEIQRTEQGDSAMYLCASSHKTRQFSSYNEQFFGPGTRLTVL.

Remarks on this clone: At one boundary the junction diverges from the germline segment, which might be a read error. V is TRBV4-2 and J is TRBJ2-1; D possibly corresponds to TRBD2 (5 bases). This CDR3 has 15 amino acids. Germline V gene lookup returns CDR1 LGHNA and CDR2 YNFKEQ. The CDR3 reads CASGQERRVYNEQFF. DNA of the CDR3: TGTGCCAGCGGCCAAGAGAGGCGGGTATACAATGAGCAGTTCTTC.

The chain couples TRBV27 to TRBJ2-5; TRBD1 aligns across 8 bases. The J call may be wrong; the DNA end is better matched by TRBJ2-7. The germline gives CDR1 MNHEY, CDR2 SMNVEV (reference sequence). The length of the CDR3 is 14 residues. The CDR3 region has the DNA TGTGCCAGCAGTCCGGGACAGGAGCGATACGAGCAGTACTTC. Its translation: CASSPGQERYEQYF.

The chain has TRBV18 and TRBJ1-6; a weak D match, TRBD1 (5 bases). CDR1 and CDR2 from the germline V gene are KGHSH and LQKENI. Trimming removed 5 bases at V and 2 bases at J, with 16 bases between. CDR3 length equals 17 residues. The CDR3 DNA follows: TGTGCCAGCTCATCAACAGGAGCCGGCGCCTATAATTCACCCCTCCACTTT. Its protein product is CASSSTGAGAYNSPLHF. Using reference TRBV18 and TRBJ1-6 for the parts outside the CDR3, the full variable domain is NAGVMQNPRHLVRRRGQEARLRCSPMKGHSHVYWYRQLPEEGLKFMVYLQKENIIDESGMPKERFSAEFPKEGPSILRIQQVVRGDSAAYFCASSSTGAGAYNSPLHFGNGTRLTVT.